One sample yielded the 2 T cell receptor beta chains listed below, sequenced in a study of blood T cell repertoires in COVID-19. TCRdb's table, derived via immunoSEQ multiplex PCR, lists solely in-frame clones and lacks some. Here the sample spans under 200,000 clones, approximately 81% being singletons. Sequenced: PBMCs or T cells enriched from blood (not recorded which). The source of these receptors is a woman in her thirties or forties with acute COVID-19.

The V and J genes are TRBV19 and TRBJ2-1; D possibly corresponds to TRBD2 (6 bases). The V and J ends lost 0 bases and 4 bases respectively, with 16 bases between them. The CDR3 sequence is 17 residues long. Germline V lookup: CDR1 LNHDA, CDR2 SQIVND (reference sequence). The CDR3 DNA follows: TGTGCCAGTAGTATAGATCCCAGGACTACCCTATACAATGAGCAGTTCTTC. Amino acids: CASSIDPRTTLYNEQFF.

This chain connects TRBV27 to TRBJ1-6; possibly TRBD1 for D (6 bases). Germline values: CDR1 MNHEY, CDR2 SMNVEV (reference sequence). The CDR3 is made up of 15 amino acids. Trimming shortened V by 4 bases and J by 1 base, and 8 bases separated the two germline ends. This CDR3 is CASSSRGSYNSPLHF. The CDR3 region has the DNA TGTGCCAGCAGTTCGAGGGGGTCCTATAATTCACCCCTCCACTTT.